This TCR beta chain was observed in a study of T cell repertoires in cytomegalovirus infection. Study-wide background: Recently identified HLA-C-restricted CMV epitopes and well-studied HLA-B-restricted CMV epitopes were used by the study. Public TCR beta signatures marked donors with CMV infection and the matching HLA.

Study-level findings and limits: HLA-C-restricted CMV-specific TCR beta clonotypes prevailed in the ex vivo response. Using cumulative public TCR beta family frequency, the authors identified those who carried CMV together with the relevant HLA.

Via MiXCR, TCRdb re-called the reads, giving one row per CDR3 protein. Among fewer than 1,000,000 distinct CDR3 sequences listed, 31% were seen once. Concerning this clonotype itself: No antigen is known for it.

CDR3 length equals 15 residues. Germline CDR1 SGHRS, CDR2 YFSETQ. Trimming took 0 bases from V and 7 from J; bases not matched to a gene: 9. This chain connects TRBV5-1 to TRBJ2-5; TRBD1 matches at 7 bases. This TCR came from a human donor in good health (CMV status not recorded). Some clones in this sample may be carry-over from other donors' samples. This material consisted of cultured CD8+ T cells from PBMCs, taken from culture after CMV antigen stimulation. The CDR3: CASSLADRRKGTQYF. CDR3 bases: TGCGCCAGCAGCTTGGCGGACAGGAGGAAGGGGACCCAGTACTTC. The full variable domain, rest sourced from reference TRBV5-1 and TRBJ2-5, is KAGVTQTPRYLIKTRGQQVTLSCSPISGHRSVSWYQQTPGQGLQFLFEYFSETQRNKGNFPGRFSGRQFSNSRSEMNVSTLELGDSALYLCASSLADRRKGTQYFGPGTRLLVL.